This T cell receptor beta chain stems from a study of cytomegalovirus exposure and HLA in healthy donors. This clone was observed many times. Its antigen is not identified. Study-wide points: Most observed TCR sequences were rare, whereas some public TCRs were detected in many donors.

The PCR employed 60 Vbeta primers together with 13 Jbeta primers. The protocol was immunoSEQ multiplex PCR, while the TCRdb copy is restricted to in-frame clones and leaves out a portion. The sample contains more than 95,000 clones, 9.5% to 13% of which appear only once. Germline assignment: CDR1 MNHEY and CDR2 SVGAGI. Trimming at V came to 6 bases and at J to 7 bases, leaving 8 bases not matched to a gene. The CDR3 length is 14 residues. The rearrangement links TRBV6-5 to TRBJ1-4, with 7 positions matching TRBD1. The sequenced sample was PBMCs. The sequence was obtained from a man aged 40-49 years in good health and CMV-seropositive. CDR3 in amino acids: CASRVRGSSEKLFF. For the CDR3, the DNA is TGTGCCAGCAGGGTCAGGGGGAGTAGTGAAAAACTGTTTTTT.